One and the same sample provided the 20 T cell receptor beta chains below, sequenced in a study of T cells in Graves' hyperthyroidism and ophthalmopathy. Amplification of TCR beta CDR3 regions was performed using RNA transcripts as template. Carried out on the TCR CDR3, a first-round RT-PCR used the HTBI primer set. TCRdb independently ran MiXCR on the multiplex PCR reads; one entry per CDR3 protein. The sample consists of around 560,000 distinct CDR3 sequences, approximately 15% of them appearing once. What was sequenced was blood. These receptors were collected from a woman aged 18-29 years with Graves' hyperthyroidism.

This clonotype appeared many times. The CDR3 coding sequence is TGTGCCAGCAGCTTGGCAGGGTTTGAAAAACTGTTTTTT. Its protein product is CASSLAGFEKLFF. This chain joins TRBV5-5 and TRBJ1-4; possible D gene TRBD1, 5 bases. This CDR3 spans 13 amino acids. In germline, CDR1 is SGHKS, CDR2 YYEKEE (reference sequence). V gave up 0 bases and J gave up 7 bases, with 7 bases separating them. Drawing the rest from reference TRBV5-5 and TRBJ1-4, the complete variable domain is DAGVTQSPTHLIKTRGQQVTLRCSPISGHKSVSWYQQVLGQGPQFIFQYYEKEERGRGNFPDRFSARQFPNYSSELNVNALLLGDSALYLCASSLAGFEKLFFGSGTQLSVL.

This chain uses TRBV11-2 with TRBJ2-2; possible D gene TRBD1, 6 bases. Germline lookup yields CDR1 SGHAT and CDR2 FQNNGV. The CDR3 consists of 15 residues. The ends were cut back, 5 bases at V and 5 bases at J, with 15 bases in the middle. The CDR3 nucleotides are TGTGCCAGCAGCGCATCTGGACAGTCTACCGGGGAGCTGTTTTTT. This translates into CASSASGQSTGELFF.

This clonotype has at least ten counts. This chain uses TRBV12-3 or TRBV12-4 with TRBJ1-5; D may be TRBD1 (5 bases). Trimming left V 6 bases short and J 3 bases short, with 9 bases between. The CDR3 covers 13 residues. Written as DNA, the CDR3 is TGTGCCAGCAGCCCAGGGTACAATCAGCCCCAGCATTTT. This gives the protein CASSPGYNQPQHF.

This chain's CDR3 is CASSLGPPGQPQHF. CDR3 coding DNA: TGTGCCAGCAGCTTGGGCCCCCCAGGACAGCCCCAGCATTTT. The chain employs TRBV11-2 and TRBJ1-5; D is unclear. Germline lookup yields CDR1 SGHAT and CDR2 FQNNGV. V was trimmed by 3 bases and J by 7 bases, leaving 13 bases between them. The CDR3 contains 14 residues. The full variable domain, in which reference TRBV11-2 and TRBJ1-5 provide the parts outside the CDR3, is EAGVAQSPRYKIIEKRQSVAFWCNPISGHATLYWYQQILGQGPKLLIQFQNNGVVDDSQLPKDRFSAERLKGVDSTLKIQPAKLEDSAVYLCASSLGPPGQPQHFGDGTRLSIL.

The CDR3 DNA is TGTGCCAGCAGCCCCAAGGTGGGACTAGCGGGGTTCGATGAGCAGTTCTTC. Amino acids: CASSPKVGLAGFDEQFF. The V and J genes are TRBV13 and TRBJ2-1, with 13 bases aligning to TRBD2. In germline, CDR1 is PRHDT, CDR2 FYEKMQ (reference sequence). This CDR3 contains 17 residues. V was pared by 5 bases and J by 8 bases, with 12 bases of the junction left unmatched.

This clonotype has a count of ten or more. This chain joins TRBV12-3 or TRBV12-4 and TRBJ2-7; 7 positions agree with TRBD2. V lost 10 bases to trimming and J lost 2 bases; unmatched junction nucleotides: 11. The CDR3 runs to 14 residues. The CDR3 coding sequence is TGTGCCACCACGTGGGGGGGAAGGGCCTACGAGCAGTACTTC. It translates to CATTWGGRAYEQYF.

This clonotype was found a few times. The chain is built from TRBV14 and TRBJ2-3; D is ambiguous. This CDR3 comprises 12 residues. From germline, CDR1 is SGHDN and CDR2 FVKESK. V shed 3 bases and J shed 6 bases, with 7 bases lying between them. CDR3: CASSQNLDTQYF. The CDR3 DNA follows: TGTGCCAGCAGCCAGAATCTGGATACGCAGTATTTT.

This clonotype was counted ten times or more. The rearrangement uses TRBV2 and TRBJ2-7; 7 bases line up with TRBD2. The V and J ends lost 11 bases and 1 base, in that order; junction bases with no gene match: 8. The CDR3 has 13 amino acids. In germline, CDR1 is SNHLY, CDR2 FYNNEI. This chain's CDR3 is CAGREGPSYEQYF. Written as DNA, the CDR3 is TGTGCCGGAAGGGAGGGGCCGTCCTACGAGCAGTACTTC. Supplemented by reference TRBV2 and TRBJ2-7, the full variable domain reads EPEVTQTPSHQVTQMGQEVILRCVPISNHLYFYWYRQILGQKVEFLVSFYNNEISEKSEIFDDQFSVERPDGSNFTLKIRSTKLEDSAMYFCAGREGPSYEQYFGPGTRLTVT.

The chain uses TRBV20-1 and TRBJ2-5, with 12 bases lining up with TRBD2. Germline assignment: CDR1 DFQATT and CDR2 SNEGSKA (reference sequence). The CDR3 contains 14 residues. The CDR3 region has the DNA TGCAGCAGCACTAGCGGGGGGACACCTGAGACCCAGTACTTC. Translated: CSSTSGGTPETQYF.

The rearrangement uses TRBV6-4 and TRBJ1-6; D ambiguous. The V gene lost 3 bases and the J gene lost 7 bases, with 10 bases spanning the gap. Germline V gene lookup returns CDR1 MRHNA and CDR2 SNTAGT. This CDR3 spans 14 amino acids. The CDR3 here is CASSEVGPNSPLHF. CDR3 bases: TGTGCCAGCAGTGAGGTGGGCCCGAATTCACCCCTCCACTTT.

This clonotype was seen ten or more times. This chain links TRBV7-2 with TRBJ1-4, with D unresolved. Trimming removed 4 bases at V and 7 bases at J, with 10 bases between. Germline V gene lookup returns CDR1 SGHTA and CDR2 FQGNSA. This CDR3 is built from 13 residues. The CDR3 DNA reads TGTGCCAGCAGCTGGGTCCGGGGTGAAAAACTGTTTTTT. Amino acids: CASSWVRGEKLFF.

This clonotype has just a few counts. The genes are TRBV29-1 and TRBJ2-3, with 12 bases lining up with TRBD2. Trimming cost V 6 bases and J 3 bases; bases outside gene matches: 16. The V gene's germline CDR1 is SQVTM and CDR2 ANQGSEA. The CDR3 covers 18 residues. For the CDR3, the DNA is TGCAGCGTCACAGGGCTAGCGGGAGGGGGCATGGGGACAGATACGCAGTATTTT. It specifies CSVTGLAGGGMGTDTQYF.

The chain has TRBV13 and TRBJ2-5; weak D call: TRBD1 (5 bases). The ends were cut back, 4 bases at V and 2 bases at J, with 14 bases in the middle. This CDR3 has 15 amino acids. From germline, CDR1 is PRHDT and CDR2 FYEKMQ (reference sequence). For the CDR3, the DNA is TGTGCCAGCAGCTCCCTGACAGCCCTACAAGAGACCCAGTACTTC. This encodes CASSSLTALQETQYF.

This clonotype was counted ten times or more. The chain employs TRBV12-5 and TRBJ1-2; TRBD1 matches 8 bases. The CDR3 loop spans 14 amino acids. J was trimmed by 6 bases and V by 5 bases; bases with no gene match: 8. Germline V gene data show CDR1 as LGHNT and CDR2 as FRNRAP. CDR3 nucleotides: TGTGCTAGTGGTACCGGACAGGGTCGAAATGGCTACACCTTC. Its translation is CASGTGQGRNGYTF. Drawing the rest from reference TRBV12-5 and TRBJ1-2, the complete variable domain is DARVTQTPRHKVTEMGQEVTMRCQPILGHNTVFWYRQTMMQGLELLAYFRNRAPLDDSGMPKDRFSAEMPDATLATLKIQPSEPRDSAVYFCASGTGQGRNGYTFGSGTRLTVV.

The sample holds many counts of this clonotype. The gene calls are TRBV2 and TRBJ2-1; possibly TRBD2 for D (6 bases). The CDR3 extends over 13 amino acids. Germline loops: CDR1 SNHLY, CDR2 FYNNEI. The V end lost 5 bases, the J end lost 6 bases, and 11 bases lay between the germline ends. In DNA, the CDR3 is TGTGCCAGCAGTTTTCAGGGAGGCAATGAGCAGTTCTTC. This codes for CASSFQGGNEQFF. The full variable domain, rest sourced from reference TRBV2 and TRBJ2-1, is EPEVTQTPSHQVTQMGQEVILRCVPISNHLYFYWYRQILGQKVEFLVSFYNNEISEKSEIFDDQFSVERPDGSNFTLKIRSTKLEDSAMYFCASSFQGGNEQFFGPGTRLTVL.

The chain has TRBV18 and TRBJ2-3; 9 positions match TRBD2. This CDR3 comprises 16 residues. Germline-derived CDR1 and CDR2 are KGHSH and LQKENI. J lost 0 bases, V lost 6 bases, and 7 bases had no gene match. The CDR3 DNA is TGTGCCAGCTCCCTTGGACTAGCGTCTAGCACAGATACGCAGTATTTT. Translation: CASSLGLASSTDTQYF.

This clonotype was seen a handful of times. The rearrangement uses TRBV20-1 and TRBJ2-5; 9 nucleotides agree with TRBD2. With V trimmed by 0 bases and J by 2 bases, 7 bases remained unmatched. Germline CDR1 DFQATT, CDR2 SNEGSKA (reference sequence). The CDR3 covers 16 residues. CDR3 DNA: TGCAGTGCTAGAGAGGAGTGGCGGGGGGGGCAAGAGACCCAGTACTTC. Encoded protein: CSAREEWRGGQETQYF.

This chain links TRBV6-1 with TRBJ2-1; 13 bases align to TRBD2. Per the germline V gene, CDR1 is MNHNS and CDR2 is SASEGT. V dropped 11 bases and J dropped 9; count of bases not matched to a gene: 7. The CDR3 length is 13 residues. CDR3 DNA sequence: TGTGCCGCAGGGACTAGCGGGATTGTTGAGCAGTTCTTC. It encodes CAAGTSGIVEQFF.

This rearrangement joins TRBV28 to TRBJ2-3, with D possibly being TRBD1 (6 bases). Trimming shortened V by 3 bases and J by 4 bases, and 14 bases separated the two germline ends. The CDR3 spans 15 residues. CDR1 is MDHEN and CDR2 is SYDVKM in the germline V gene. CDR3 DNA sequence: TGTGCCAGCAGTTTTTATAACAGGGAACCAGATACGCAGTATTTT. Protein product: CASSFYNREPDTQYF.

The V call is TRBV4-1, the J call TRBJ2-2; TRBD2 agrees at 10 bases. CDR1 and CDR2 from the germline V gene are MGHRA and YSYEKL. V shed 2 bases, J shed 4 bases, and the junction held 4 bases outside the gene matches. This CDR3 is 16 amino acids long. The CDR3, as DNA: TGCGCCAGCAGCCAACTAGCGGGGGTGAGCACCGGGGAGCTGTTTTTT. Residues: CASSQLAGVSTGELFF.